One sample yielded the 21 T cell receptor beta chains listed below, sequenced in a study of human T cells and chemical hapten exposure. The time point is: pre-sensitization, week 0. Treatment indicated: therapeutic diphenylcyclopropenone sensitization with weekly scalp DPC. TCRdb fed the RACE reads into MiXCR, producing one record per CDR3 protein. The sample lists about 180,000 distinct CDR3 sequences; around 30% were seen once. The starting material was whole blood, obtained in connection with sensitization to the hapten diphenylcyclopropenone (DPC). Receptor source: a woman in her 30s with alopecia areata. Some clones in this sample may be carry-over from other donors' samples.

The genes are TRBV20-1 and TRBJ1-1; 8 bases are shared with TRBD1. The trim removed 2 bases at V and 1 base at J, leaving 3 bases unmatched. CDR1 is DFQATT, CDR2 SNEGSKA, per germline (reference sequence). The CDR3 contains 14 residues. CDR3 DNA: TGCAGTGCTAGATCCGGGACAGGGAACACTGAAGCTTTCTTT. Encoded protein: CSARSGTGNTEAFF.

This clonotype was observed a few times. V and J are TRBV10-3 and TRBJ2-1; D tentatively reads TRBD1 or TRBD2 (5 bases each). Germline CDR1 and CDR2: ENHRY and SYGVKD. V lost 4 bases to trimming and J lost 6 bases, with 10 bases between them. The CDR3 covers 13 residues. Written as DNA, the CDR3 is TGTGCCATCAGTGCGGGGCTGATCAATGAGCAGTTCTTC. It translates to CAISAGLINEQFF.

V usage is TRBV10-3 and J usage is TRBJ2-2, with D possibly TRBD1 on 6 matching bases. The germline gives CDR1 ENHRY, CDR2 SYGVKD. This CDR3 has 14 amino acids. V shed 11 bases and J shed 2 bases, with 15 bases lying between them. CDR3 bases: TGTGCCGTCCGCTGGGACACCAACACCGGGGAGCTGTTTTTT. Protein product: CAVRWDTNTGELFF.

This clonotype was observed a few times. The chain combines TRBV29-1 with TRBJ2-3; D perhaps matches TRBD2 (5 bases). Germline V gives CDR1 SQVTM, CDR2 ANQGSEA. The CDR3 spans 12 residues. V was cut by 6 bases and J by 3 bases, with 10 bases left in between. As DNA, the CDR3 is TGCAGCGTGAAACCGGGGACAGATACGCAGTATTTT. Protein product: CSVKPGTDTQYF.

This clonotype turned up a few times. This chain joins TRBV7-9 and TRBJ1-5; 8 bases fit TRBD1. The CDR3 loop spans 13 amino acids. Germline-derived CDR1 and CDR2 are SEHNR and FQNEAQ (reference sequence). With V trimmed by 5 bases and J by 6 bases, 3 bases remained unmatched. The CDR3 DNA reads TGTGCCAGCAGCCAGGGGGCCCTTCAGCCCCAGCATTTT. Protein: CASSQGALQPQHF.

This clonotype was recorded at least ten times. The chain combines TRBV4-3 with TRBJ1-1; D remains unclear. Trimming removed 8 bases at V and 3 bases at J, with 16 bases between. CDR3 length equals 14 residues. Germline loops: CDR1 LGHNA, CDR2 YSLEER. The CDR3 DNA follows: TGCGCCAGCTCGCGGGTGAACGGAGACACTGAAGCTTTCTTT. Amino acid sequence: CASSRVNGDTEAFF.

This clonotype was seen a few times. V gene TRBV28 combines with J gene TRBJ1-2; a possible D gene is TRBD1 (6 bases). V gave up 5 bases and J gave up 7 bases, with 17 bases separating them. The CDR3 loop spans 14 amino acids. Germline CDR1 reads MDHEN; CDR2 reads SYDVKM. CDR3 bases: TGTGCCAGCAGTCGACCGGGACACTCAGGTGGCTACACCTTC. Translated, it gives CASSRPGHSGGYTF.

The rearrangement joins TRBV20-1 to TRBJ2-1, with 11 bases identical to TRBD2. The CDR3 is made up of 15 amino acids. The trim removed 3 bases at V and 2 bases at J, leaving 3 bases unmatched. Looked up from germline, CDR1 is DFQATT and CDR2 is SNEGSKA (reference sequence). In DNA, the CDR3 is TGCAGTGCTAGCGTAGCGGGAGGGCCCTACAATGAGCAGTTCTTC. The encoded protein is CSASVAGGPYNEQFF.

This clonotype was detected a few times. J is TRBJ1-6 and V is TRBV28, with a weak D call TRBD1 (5 bases). V was clipped by 5 bases and J by 7 bases, with 21 bases between them. The CDR3 contains 17 residues. CDR1 and CDR2 (germline): MDHEN, SYDVKM. The CDR3 bases are TGTGCCAGCAGTAAACCCCCAGAGACAGAGCTAAATTCACCCCTCCACTTT. This gives the protein CASSKPPETELNSPLHF.

V and J are TRBV20-1 and TRBJ1-5; maybe TRBD1 (5 bases). Germline values: CDR1 DFQATT, CDR2 SNEGSKA (reference sequence). Trimming took off 5 bases at V and 1 base at J, with 15 bases between the two ends. CDR3 length: 15 amino acids. As DNA, the CDR3 is TGCAGTGCTTCAGGAGGAAGGGGAAGCAATCAGCCCCAGCATTTT. Translated, it gives CSASGGRGSNQPQHF.

The CDR3 DNA reads as TGTGCCAGCAGTCTCTCCCGCACTAGTTACAATGAGCAGTTCTTC. Translation gives CASSLSRTSYNEQFF. The chain recombines TRBV28 with TRBJ2-1, with D maybe TRBD2 (5 bases). The CDR3 has 15 residues. Germline-derived CDR1 and CDR2 are MDHEN and SYDVKM. Trimming left V 5 bases short and J 4 bases short, with 15 bases between.

This chain's CDR3 is CASSFMGQPQHF. CDR3 in DNA: TGTGCCAGCAGTTTTATGGGCCAGCCCCAGCATTTT. This chain joins TRBV12-3 or TRBV12-4 and TRBJ1-5; D not resolved. The CDR3 consists of 12 residues. Deletions cut 3 bases from V and 7 bases from J, with 7 bases between.

J is TRBJ2-5 and V is TRBV9; D uncertain. The CDR3 consists of 13 residues. CDR1 is SGDLS, CDR2 YYNGEE, per germline. Deletions cut 4 bases from V and 5 bases from J, with 12 bases between. The CDR3 sequence: CASSYSPGETQYF. Here the CDR3 DNA reads TGTGCCAGCAGCTACAGCCCGGGCGAGACCCAGTACTTC.

This sequence joins TRBV6-2 or TRBV6-3 and TRBJ1-5, with D possibly TRBD1 on 6 matching bases. CDR1 MNHEY and CDR2 SVGEGT come from the germline V gene. The CDR3 totals 16 residues. Trimming took off 5 bases at V and 0 bases at J, with 14 bases between the two ends. The CDR3 bases are TGTGCCAGCAGTATACCTACAGGGAATAGCAATCAGCCCCAGCATTTT. It codes for CASSIPTGNSNQPQHF.

This clonotype came up a few times. The CDR3 loop reads CASSPDRGNEQFF. As DNA, the CDR3 is TGTGCCAGCAGCCCCGACAGGGGGAACGAGCAGTTCTTC. The gene calls are TRBV7-7 and TRBJ2-1, with 9 positions matching TRBD1. CDR1 is SSHAT and CDR2 is FNYEAQ in the germline V gene (reference sequence). J lost 10 bases, V lost 5 bases, and 6 bases had no gene match. The length of the CDR3 is 13 residues.

V gene TRBV7-2 combines with J gene TRBJ2-6; D gene uncertain. V dropped 0 bases and J dropped 0 bases, with 6 bases sitting between them. Per the germline V gene, CDR1 is SGHTA and CDR2 is FQGNSA. The CDR3 spans 16 residues. Here the CDR3 DNA reads TGTGCCAGCAGCTTAGCGCACTTCTCTGGGGCCAACGTCCTGACTTTC. Translated: CASSLAHFSGANVLTF.

V and J are TRBV7-2 and TRBJ2-5; D not resolved. Germline loops: CDR1 SGHTA, CDR2 FQGNSA. The germline V and J ends were trimmed by 5 bases and 2 bases, with 12 bases remaining between them. The CDR3 is made up of 14 amino acids. The CDR3 is CASSGQIGQETQYF. The CDR3 DNA reads TGTGCCAGCAGCGGCCAGATAGGGCAAGAGACCCAGTACTTC. Using reference TRBV7-2 and TRBJ2-5 for the parts outside the CDR3, the full variable domain is GAGVSQSPSNKVTEKGKDVELRCDPISGHTALYWYRQSLGQGLEFLIYFQGNSAPDKSGLPSDRFSAERTGGSVSTLTIQRTQQEDSAVYLCASSGQIGQETQYFGPGTRLLVL.

The CDR3 reads CASSPADEQYF. CDR3 nucleotide sequence: TGTGCCAGCAGCCCCGCAGACGAGCAGTACTTC. The rearrangement joins TRBV5-5 to TRBJ2-7; unclear D gene. V lost 4 bases and J lost 5, with 7 bases in between. Germline V CDR1 and CDR2: SGHKS, YYEKEE (reference sequence). The CDR3 runs to 11 residues.

This clonotype showed up just a few times. V usage is TRBV5-1 and J usage is TRBJ2-3; D might be TRBD2 (7 bases). The CDR3 is 14 amino acids. Trimming removed 4 bases at V and 0 bases at J, with 9 bases between. Germline CDR1 is SGHRS and CDR2 is YFSETQ. The CDR3 is CASSAGASTDTQYF. CDR3 nucleotide sequence: TGCGCCAGCAGCGCGGGGGCCAGCACAGATACGCAGTATTTT.

The rearrangement uses TRBV7-9 and TRBJ1-2, with D tentatively TRBD1 (6 bases). CDR1 and CDR2 (germline): SEHNR, FQNEAQ (reference sequence). This CDR3 contains 13 residues. Trimming removed 5 bases at V and 4 bases at J, with 11 bases between. In DNA form, the CDR3 reads TGTGCCAGCAGCCCCAGGGGCGGCTATGGCTACACCTTC. Its translation: CASSPRGGYGYTF.

This rearrangement joins TRBV29-1 to TRBJ1-5; no definite D call. The CDR3 totals 14 residues. V was trimmed by 4 bases and J by 5 bases, leaving 15 bases between them. CDR1 is SQVTM, CDR2 ANQGSEA, per germline. In DNA, the CDR3 is TGCAGCGTTGGTGAGAAGGGAGTTGATCAGCCCCAGCATTTT. It yields the protein CSVGEKGVDQPQHF.